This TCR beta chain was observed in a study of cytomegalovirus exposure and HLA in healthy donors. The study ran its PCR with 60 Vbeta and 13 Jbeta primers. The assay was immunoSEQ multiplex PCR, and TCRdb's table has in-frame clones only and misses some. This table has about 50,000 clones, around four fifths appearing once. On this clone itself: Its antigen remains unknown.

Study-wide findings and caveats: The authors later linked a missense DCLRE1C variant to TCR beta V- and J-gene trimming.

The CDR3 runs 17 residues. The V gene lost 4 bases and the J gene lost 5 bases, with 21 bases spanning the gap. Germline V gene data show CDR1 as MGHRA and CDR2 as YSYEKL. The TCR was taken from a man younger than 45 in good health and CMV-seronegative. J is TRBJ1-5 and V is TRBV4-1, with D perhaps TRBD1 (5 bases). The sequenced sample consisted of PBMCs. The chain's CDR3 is CASSRATGAGYDQPQHF. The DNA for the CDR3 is TGCGCCAGCAGCCGGGCCACCGGCGCAGGGTATGATCAGCCCCAGCATTTT.